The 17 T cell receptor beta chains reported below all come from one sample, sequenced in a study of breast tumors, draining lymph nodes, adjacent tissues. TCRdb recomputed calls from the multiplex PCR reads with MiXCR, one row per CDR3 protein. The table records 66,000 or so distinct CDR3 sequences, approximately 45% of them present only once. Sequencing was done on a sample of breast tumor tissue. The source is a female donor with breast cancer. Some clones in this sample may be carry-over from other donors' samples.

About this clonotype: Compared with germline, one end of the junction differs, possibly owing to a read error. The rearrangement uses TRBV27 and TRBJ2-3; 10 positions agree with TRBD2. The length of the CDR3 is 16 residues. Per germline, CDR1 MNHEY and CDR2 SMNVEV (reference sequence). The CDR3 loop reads CASSSRLAGGTDTRYF. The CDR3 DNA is TGTGCCAGCAGTTCTCGACTAGCGGGCGGCACAGATACGCGGTATTTT.

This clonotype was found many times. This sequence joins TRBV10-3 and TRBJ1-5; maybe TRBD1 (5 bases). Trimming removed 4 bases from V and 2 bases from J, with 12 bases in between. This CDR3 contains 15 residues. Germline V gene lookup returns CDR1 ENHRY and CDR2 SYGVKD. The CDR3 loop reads CAISVERGGNQPQHF. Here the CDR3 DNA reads TGTGCCATCAGTGTGGAACGGGGGGGCAATCAGCCCCAGCATTTT.

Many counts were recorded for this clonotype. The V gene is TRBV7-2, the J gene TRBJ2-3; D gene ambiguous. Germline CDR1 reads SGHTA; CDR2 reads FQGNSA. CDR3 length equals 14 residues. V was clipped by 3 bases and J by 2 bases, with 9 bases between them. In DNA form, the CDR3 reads TGTGCCAGCAGCTTCTCTTATCTCACAGATACGCAGTATTTT. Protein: CASSFSYLTDTQYF.

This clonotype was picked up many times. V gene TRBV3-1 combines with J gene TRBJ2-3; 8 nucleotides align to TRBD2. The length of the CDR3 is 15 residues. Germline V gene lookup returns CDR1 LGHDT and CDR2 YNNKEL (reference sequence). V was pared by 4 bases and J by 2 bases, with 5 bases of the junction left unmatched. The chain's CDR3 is CASSRTSLYTDTQYF. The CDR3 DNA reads TGTGCCAGCAGCCGGACTAGCCTGTACACAGATACGCAGTATTTT.

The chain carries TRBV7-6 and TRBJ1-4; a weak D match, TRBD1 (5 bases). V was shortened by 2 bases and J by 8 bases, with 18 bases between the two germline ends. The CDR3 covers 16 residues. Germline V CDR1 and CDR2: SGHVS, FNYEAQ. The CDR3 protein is CASSLPKGLASEKLFF. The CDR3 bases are TGTGCCAGCAGCTTACCAAAGGGACTAGCTTCCGAAAAACTGTTTTTT.

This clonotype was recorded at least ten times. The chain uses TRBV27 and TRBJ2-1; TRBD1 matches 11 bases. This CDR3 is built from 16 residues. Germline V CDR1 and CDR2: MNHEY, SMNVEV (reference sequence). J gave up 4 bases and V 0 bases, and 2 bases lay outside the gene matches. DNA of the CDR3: TGTGCCAGCAGTTTATCCCGGGACAGGGGGTACAATGAGCAGTTCTTC. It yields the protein CASSLSRDRGYNEQFF.

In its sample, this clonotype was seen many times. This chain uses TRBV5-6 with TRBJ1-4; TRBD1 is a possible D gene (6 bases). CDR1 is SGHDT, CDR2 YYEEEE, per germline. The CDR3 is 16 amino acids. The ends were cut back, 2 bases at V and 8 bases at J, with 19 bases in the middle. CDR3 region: CASSLQGLRFEEKLFF. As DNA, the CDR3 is TGTGCCAGCAGCTTACAGGGACTCCGTTTTGAAGAAAAACTGTTTTTT.

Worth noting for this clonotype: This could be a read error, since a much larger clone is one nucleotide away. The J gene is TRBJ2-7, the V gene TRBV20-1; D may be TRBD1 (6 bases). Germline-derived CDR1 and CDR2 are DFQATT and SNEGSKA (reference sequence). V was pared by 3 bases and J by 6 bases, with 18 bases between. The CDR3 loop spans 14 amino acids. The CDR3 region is CSARPRGGTSEQYF. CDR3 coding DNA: TGCAGTGCTAGGCCGAGAGGGGGTACCTCCGAGCAGTACTTC.

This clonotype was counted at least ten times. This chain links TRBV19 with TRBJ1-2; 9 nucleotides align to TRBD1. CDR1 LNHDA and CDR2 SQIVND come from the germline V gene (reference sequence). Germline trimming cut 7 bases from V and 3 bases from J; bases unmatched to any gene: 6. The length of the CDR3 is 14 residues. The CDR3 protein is CASKPGTGYYGYTF. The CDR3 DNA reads TGTGCCAGTAAGCCCGGGACAGGGTACTATGGCTACACCTTC.

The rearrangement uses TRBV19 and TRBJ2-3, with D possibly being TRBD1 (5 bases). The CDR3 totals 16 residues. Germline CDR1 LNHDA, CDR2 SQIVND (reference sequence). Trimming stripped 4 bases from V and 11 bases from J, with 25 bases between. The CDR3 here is CASSNPRGREYNEQYF. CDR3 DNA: TGTGCCAGTAGTAACCCTAGGGGTCGAGAGTACAATGAGCAGTATTTT.

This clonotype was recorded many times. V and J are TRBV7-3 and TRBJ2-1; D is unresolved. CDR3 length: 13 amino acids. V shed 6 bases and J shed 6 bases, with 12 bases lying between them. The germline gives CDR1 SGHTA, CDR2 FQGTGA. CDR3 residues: CASRSPPGNEQFF. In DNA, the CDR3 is TGTGCCAGCAGAAGCCCCCCGGGCAATGAGCAGTTCTTC.

The CDR3 sequence is CATSSWTGGHNEQYF. CDR3 in DNA: TGTGCCACCAGCAGCTGGACAGGGGGCCACAACGAGCAGTACTTC. This rearrangement joins TRBV15 to TRBJ2-7; 11 bases line up with TRBD1. V shed 3 bases and J 5 bases; nucleotides not matched to a gene: 6. The CDR3 has 15 amino acids. Germline V CDR1 and CDR2: LNHNV, YYDKDF (reference sequence). Supplemented by reference TRBV15 and TRBJ2-7, the full variable domain reads DAMVIQNPRYQVTQFGKPVTLSCSQTLNHNVMYWYQQKSSQAPKLLFHYYDKDFNNEADTPDNFQSRRPNTSFCFLDIRSPGLGDTAMYLCATSSWTGGHNEQYFGPGTRLTVT.

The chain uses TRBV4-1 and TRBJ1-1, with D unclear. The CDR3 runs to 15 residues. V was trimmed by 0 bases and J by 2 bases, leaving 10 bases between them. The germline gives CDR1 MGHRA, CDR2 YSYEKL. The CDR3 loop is CASSQDLWGNTEAFF. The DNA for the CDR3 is TGCGCCAGCAGCCAAGATCTTTGGGGAAACACTGAAGCTTTCTTT.

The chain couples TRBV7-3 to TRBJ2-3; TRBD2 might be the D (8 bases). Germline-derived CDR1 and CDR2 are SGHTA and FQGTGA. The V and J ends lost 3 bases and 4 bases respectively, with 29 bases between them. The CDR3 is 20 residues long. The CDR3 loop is CASSFRQGTGRTSIPDTQYF. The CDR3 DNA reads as TGTGCCAGCAGCTTTCGACAGGGCACTGGGAGGACTAGCATACCAGATACGCAGTATTTT.

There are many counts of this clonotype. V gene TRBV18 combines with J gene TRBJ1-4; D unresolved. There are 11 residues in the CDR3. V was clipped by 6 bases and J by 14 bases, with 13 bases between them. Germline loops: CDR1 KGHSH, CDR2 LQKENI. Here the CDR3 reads CASSPGGFLFF. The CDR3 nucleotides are TGTGCCAGCTCGCCTGGAGGGTTCCTGTTTTTT. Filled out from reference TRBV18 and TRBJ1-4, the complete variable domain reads NAGVMQNPRHLVRRRGQEARLRCSPMKGHSHVYWYRQLPEEGLKFMVYLQKENIIDESGMPKERFSAEFPKEGPSILRIQQVVRGDSAAYFCASSPGGFLFFGSGTQLSVL.

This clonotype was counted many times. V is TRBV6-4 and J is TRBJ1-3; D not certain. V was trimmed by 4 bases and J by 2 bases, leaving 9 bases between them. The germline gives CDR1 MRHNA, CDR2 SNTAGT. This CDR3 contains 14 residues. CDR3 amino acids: CASSGRYTGNTIYF. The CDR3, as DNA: TGTGCCAGCAGTGGCAGATACACTGGAAACACCATATATTTT.

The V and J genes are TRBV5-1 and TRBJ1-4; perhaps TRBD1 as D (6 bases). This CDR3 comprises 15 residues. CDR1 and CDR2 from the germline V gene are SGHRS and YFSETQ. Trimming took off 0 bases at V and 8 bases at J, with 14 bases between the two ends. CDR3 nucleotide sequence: TGCGCCAGCAGCTTGGCCGGGGGCATAGAGGAAAAACTGTTTTTT. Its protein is CASSLAGGIEEKLFF.